Listed below are T cell receptor beta chains from one sample, sequenced in a study of beta chain features in type 1 diabetes. This table comes from immunoSEQ multiplex PCR, and its TCRdb copy is limited to in-frame clones, with some not included. The sample yields hundreds of thousands of clones, around an eighth seen once. Material: naive CD4+ T cells from blood. These receptors came from a middle-aged woman in good health. The CDR3 runs from the conserved cysteine through the conserved F or W. The D gene is left open where the match is weak. Clone size appears in some rows only: once, few, many, or a class for an expanded clone.

d_gene	j_gene	v_gene	abundance	CDR3nt	CDR3aa
TRBD1	TRBJ2-7	TRBV25-1	.	TGTGCCAGCAGGGGACCGGGACAGGTCCACGAGCAGTACTTC	CASRGPGQVHEQYF
.	TRBJ1-2	TRBV14	few	TGTGCCAGCAGCCAAGATAAGCGGGGTGGCTACACCTTC	CASSQDKRGGYTF
TRBD1	TRBJ2-7	TRBV7-2	.	TGTGCCAGCAGCCCAAGGACAGGGGTAGGGTCCTACGAGCAGTACTTC	CASSPRTGVGSYEQYF
.	TRBJ2-3	TRBV7-2	.	TGTGCCAGCAGCTTAGTAGGGGGGGCTAGCACAGATACGCAGTATTTT	CASSLVGGASTDTQYF
.	TRBJ1-2	TRBV27	few	TGTGCCAGCAGTTTCACTTACAAAATAGGACTCCGCGATGGCTACACCTTC	CASSFTYKIGLRDGYTF
TRBD1	TRBJ2-2	TRBV5-6	few	TGTGCCAGCAGCCGGACAGGGGTGTCCGGGGAGCTGTTTTTT	CASSRTGVSGELFF
TRBD1	TRBJ1-5	TRBV28	few	TGTGCCAGCAGTACCCCGGGACAGGGTAGCAATCAGCCCCAGCATTTT	CASSTPGQGSNQPQHF
TRBD2	TRBJ2-3	TRBV5-4	.	TGTGCCGGGATGTATCGCGGGGGGGGTTTAGATACGCAGTATTTT	CAGMYRGGGLDTQYF
TRBD2	TRBJ2-5	TRBV4-1	.	TGCGCCAGCAGCCAAGAGGGCCTAGCGGGGAAAGAGACCCAGTACTTC	CASSQEGLAGKETQYF
TRBD1	TRBJ2-7	TRBV27	few	TGTGCCAGCAGGAGTAAACCGGGACAGGGTTACGAGCAGTACTTC	CASRSKPGQGYEQYF
.	TRBJ2-3	TRBV7-9	few	TGTGCCAGCAACTCAGGGGATTGGTCAGATACGCAGTATTTT	CASNSGDWSDTQYF
.	TRBJ1-5	TRBV5-1	few	TGCGCCAGCAGCTTGGATGGAGGCAATCAGCCCCAGCATTTT	CASSLDGGNQPQHF
.	TRBJ2-5	TRBV18	.	TGTGCCAGCTCACCGACGCAGGAAGAGACCCAGTACTTC	CASSPTQEETQYF
.	TRBJ2-5	TRBV5-1	few	TGCGCCAGCAGCTTCGAGGGAACAGAGACCCAGTACTTC	CASSFEGTETQYF
.	TRBJ1-2	TRBV6-5	few	TGTGCCAGCAGGACCGCTGGGCGCGGGTATGGCTACACCTTC	CASRTAGRGYGYTF
.	TRBJ1-6	TRBV2	.	TGTGCCAGCAGTGAAGACAGGAGCTCCTATAATTCACCCCTCCACTTT	CASSEDRSSYNSPLHF
.	TRBJ1-1	TRBV4-3	many	TGCGCCAGCAGCCAAGATTATTCGGTTACTGAAGCTTTCTTT	CASSQDYSVTEAFF